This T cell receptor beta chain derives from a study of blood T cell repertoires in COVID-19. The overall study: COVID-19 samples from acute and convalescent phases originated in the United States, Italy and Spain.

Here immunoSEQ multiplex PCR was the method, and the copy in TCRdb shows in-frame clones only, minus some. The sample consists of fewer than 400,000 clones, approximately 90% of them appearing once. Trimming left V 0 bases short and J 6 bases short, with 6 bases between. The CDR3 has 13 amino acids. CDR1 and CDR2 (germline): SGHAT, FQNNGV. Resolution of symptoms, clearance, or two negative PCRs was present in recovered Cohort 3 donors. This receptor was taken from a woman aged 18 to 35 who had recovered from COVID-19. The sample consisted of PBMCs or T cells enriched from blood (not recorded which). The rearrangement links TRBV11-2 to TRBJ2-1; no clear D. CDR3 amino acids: CASSLDTANEQFF. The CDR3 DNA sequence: TGTGCCAGCAGCTTAGATACAGCCAATGAGCAGTTCTTC.